The 19 T cell receptor beta chains reported below all come from one sample, sequenced in a study of beta chain features in type 1 diabetes. Reverse transcription of all isolated RNA meant that expressed TCRB transcripts were sequenced. Clones were sequenced by immunoSEQ multiplex PCR, and TCRdb holds only the in-frame ones, with some missing. The sample has some 220,000 clones; under 13% are singletons. The sequencing input was central memory CD4+ T cells from blood. The source of these receptors is a man aged 18 to 29 in good health.

V is TRBV6-6 and J is TRBJ1-1; TRBD1 matches at 7 bases. This CDR3 is 15 amino acids long. Trimming removed 1 base from V and 9 bases from J; junction bases left unmatched: 11. Germline values: CDR1 MNHNY, CDR2 SVGAGI (reference sequence). CDR3 amino acids: CASSYYRTGAPKAFF. Here the CDR3 DNA reads TGTGCCAGCAGTTACTATAGGACAGGCGCCCCAAAAGCTTTCTTT.

This clone was detected a few times. The sample contains more than one DNA sequence encoding this CDR3. This rearrangement joins TRBV11-2 to TRBJ2-7; no definite D call. CDR3 length: 12 residues. The V end lost 1 base, the J end lost 3 bases, and 4 bases lay between the germline ends. Per the germline V gene, CDR1 is SGHAT and CDR2 is FQNNGV. This chain's CDR3 is CASSLAGYEQYF. Here the CDR3 DNA reads TGTGCCAGCAGCTTAGCCGGCTACGAGCAGTACTTC.

This clone appeared a few times. This chain joins TRBV28 and TRBJ1-1; D not certain. V lost 3 bases to trimming and J lost 5 bases, with 16 bases between them. The CDR3 is 15 amino acids. Looked up from germline, CDR1 is MDHEN and CDR2 is SYDVKM. CDR3 region: CASSLHGSQVTEAFF. The CDR3 DNA reads as TGTGCCAGCAGTTTGCATGGGTCTCAGGTAACTGAAGCTTTCTTT.

The gene calls are TRBV11-2 and TRBJ1-1, with TRBD1 matching over 8 bases. Looked up from germline, CDR1 is SGHAT and CDR2 is FQNNGV. This CDR3 has 14 amino acids. Trimming removed 4 bases from V and 6 bases from J; junction bases left unmatched: 7. CDR3 protein: CASSSGQGRAEAFF. The CDR3 DNA reads TGTGCCAGCAGCTCCGGACAGGGAAGAGCTGAAGCTTTCTTT.

At least ten counts were recorded for this clone. This chain uses TRBV10-3 with TRBJ2-6; tentatively, D is TRBD1 (5 bases). The germline V and J ends were trimmed by 5 bases and 2 bases, with 13 bases remaining between them. CDR3 length equals 16 residues. Germline assignment: CDR1 ENHRY and CDR2 SYGVKD. CDR3 sequence reads: CAISIQQVTGANVLTF. CDR3 DNA: TGTGCCATCAGTATACAACAGGTGACTGGGGCCAACGTCCTGACTTTC.

The chain is built from TRBV4-1 and TRBJ2-6; D is perhaps TRBD1 or TRBD2 (6 bases each). CDR1 MGHRA and CDR2 YSYEKL come from the germline V gene. Deletions cut 4 bases from V and 1 base from J, with 11 bases between. CDR3 length equals 16 residues. Here the CDR3 DNA reads TGCGCCAGCAGCCTCGGGGGCGGATCTGGGGCCAACGTCCTGACTTTC. As protein: CASSLGGGSGANVLTF.

This clone was picked up many times. The V call is TRBV6-5, the J call TRBJ2-4, with D possibly TRBD1 on 6 matching bases. Trimming stripped 7 bases from V and 0 bases from J, with 7 bases between. The CDR3 length is 13 residues. CDR1 and CDR2 (germline): MNHEY, SVGAGI. The DNA of the CDR3 is TGTGCCAGCATGGGGGCAGCCAAAAACATTCAGTACTTC. Protein product: CASMGAAKNIQYF.

This clone was seen only a few times. The chain is built from TRBV18 and TRBJ2-5; D ambiguous. Germline V CDR1 and CDR2: KGHSH, LQKENI. The CDR3 runs to 13 residues. V lost 2 bases and J lost 5, with 9 bases in between. This chain's CDR3 is CASSPRGGETQYF. The CDR3 DNA sequence: TGTGCCAGCTCACCAAGAGGTGGGGAGACCCAGTACTTC.

Note on this clone: Other DNA sequences in this specimen translate into the identical CDR3. The chain recombines TRBV20-1 with TRBJ2-7; no clear D. With 5 bases removed from V and 7 bases from J, the gap between germline ends came to 9 bases. The CDR3 runs 10 residues. Germline V gene lookup returns CDR1 DFQATT and CDR2 SNEGSKA (reference sequence). DNA for the CDR3: TGCAGTGCTTTCTTGCGGGAGCAGTACTTC. Its translation: CSAFLREQYF.

This clone showed up just a few times. This chain links TRBV15 with TRBJ2-5, with TRBD1 identical over 11 bases. V was pared by 3 bases and J by 4 bases, with 4 bases of the junction left unmatched. Germline-derived CDR1 and CDR2 are LNHNV and YYDKDF (reference sequence). CDR3 length equals 15 residues. CDR3 DNA: TGTGCCACCAGCAGCCCCGGGACAGGGGGAGAGACCCAGTACTTC. This sequence encodes CATSSPGTGGETQYF.

This clone was detected many times. V and J are TRBV5-4 and TRBJ2-1; D not certain. Trimming left V 0 bases short and J 7 bases short, with 8 bases between. This CDR3 has 13 residues. Germline V lookup: CDR1 SGHNT, CDR2 YYREEE (reference sequence). The chain's CDR3 is CASSLVAKNEQFF. CDR3 sequence (DNA): TGTGCCAGCAGCTTGGTGGCAAAGAATGAGCAGTTCTTC.

This clone is a singleton in its sample. The chain employs TRBV7-3 and TRBJ2-3; weak D call: TRBD2 (6 bases). Trimming cost V 4 bases and J 1 base, with 6 bases left between them. Germline CDR1 SGHTA, CDR2 FQGTGA. This CDR3 has 13 residues. CDR3 region: CASSWRGTDTQYF. The CDR3 nucleotides are TGTGCCAGCAGCTGGAGGGGCACAGATACGCAGTATTTT. Based on the CDR3 plus reference TRBV7-3 and TRBJ2-3, the full variable domain is GAGVSQTPSNKVTEKGKYVELRCDPISGHTALYWYRQSLGQGPEFLIYFQGTGAADDSGLPNDRFFAVRPEGSVSTLKIQRTERGDSAVYLCASSWRGTDTQYFGPGTRLTVL.

The chain uses TRBV6-5 and TRBJ1-5; the match to TRBD1 covers 7 bases. The CDR3 length is 14 residues. Germline CDR1 reads MNHEY; CDR2 reads SVGAGI. V trimming: 6 bases; J trimming: 5 bases; junction bases outside the gene matches: 7. The CDR3 loop reads CASRQTGTDQPQHF. In DNA form, the CDR3 reads TGTGCCAGCAGACAGACAGGGACCGATCAGCCCCAGCATTTT.

This clone was counted a few times. The V and J genes are TRBV30 and TRBJ2-3; a possible D gene is TRBD2 (6 bases). CDR1 is GTSNPN and CDR2 is SVGIG in the germline V gene (reference sequence). V shed 3 bases and J shed 8 bases, with 12 bases lying between them. CDR3 size: 12 residues. In DNA, the CDR3 is TGTGCCTGGAGCTTGGTGGGGGGTACGCAGTATTTT. Protein sequence: CAWSLVGGTQYF.

J is TRBJ2-5 and V is TRBV7-2; no clear D. Germline CDR1 reads SGHTA; CDR2 reads FQGNSA. The germline V and J ends were trimmed by 5 bases and 4 bases, with 11 bases remaining between them. The CDR3 runs 13 residues. CDR3 nucleotides: TGTGCCAGCAGCCCGAGCTATGGAGAGACCCAGTACTTC. It yields the protein CASSPSYGETQYF.

Only a few counts were recorded for this clone. The chain has TRBV30 and TRBJ2-1; D is tentatively TRBD1 or TRBD2 (5 bases each). Germline V gene data show CDR1 as GTSNPN and CDR2 as SVGIG (reference sequence). Trimming cost V 3 bases and J 0 bases, with 21 bases left between them. The length of the CDR3 is 18 residues. This chain's CDR3 is CAWSRTTAGAFSYNEQFF. CDR3 nucleotides: TGTGCCTGGAGCCGGACCACGGCCGGGGCCTTCTCCTACAATGAGCAGTTCTTC.

The chain joins TRBV11-2 to TRBJ2-7; 7 bases agree with TRBD1. Germline V lookup: CDR1 SGHAT, CDR2 FQNNGV. CDR3 length: 17 residues. The ends lost 5 bases at V and 1 base at J; junction bases unmatched: 14. This CDR3 is CASSVNRGRRDSYEQYF. In DNA, the CDR3 is TGTGCCAGCAGCGTGAACAGGGGTCGTCGGGATTCCTACGAGCAGTACTTC.

This chain connects TRBV18 to TRBJ1-1; the D is unclear. Germline V gene lookup returns CDR1 KGHSH and CDR2 LQKENI. The germline V and J ends were trimmed by 4 bases and 4 bases, with 10 bases remaining between them. The CDR3 spans 13 residues. Written as DNA, the CDR3 is TGTGCCAGCTCACTCCAACACGGCACTGAAGCTTTCTTT. Encoded protein: CASSLQHGTEAFF.

This rearrangement joins TRBV7-9 to TRBJ2-1; 7 positions agree with TRBD2. This CDR3 has 14 amino acids. After removal of 6 bases from V and 4 bases from J, the junction contained 6 bases not matched to a gene. The germline V gene encodes CDR1 SEHNR and CDR2 FQNEAQ (reference sequence). The CDR3, as DNA: TGTGCCAGCAGTCTAAGCGGGACGTACAATGAGCAGTTCTTC. Amino acids: CASSLSGTYNEQFF.